Below, 27 T cell receptor beta chains from the same sample are listed, as sequenced in a study of vaccination effects on CD4 cells after COVID-19. Under the ViraFEST assay, PBMC were stimulated with viral peptide pools so that antigen-specific CD4+ T cells expanded. Sequencing was performed afterwards. Following a roughly 10-day culture, CD4+ T cells were purified. Vaccine recipients, nucleocapsid antibody negative, had no prior SARS-CoV-2 infection. The antigens for these receptors are not known. Only in-frame clones appear in the TCRdb table, and some are missing; sequencing was by immunoSEQ multiplex PCR. This table holds tens of thousands of clones, approximately 70% found once. This material consisted of CD4+ T cells from PBMCs cultured with HCoV-OC43 spike peptides, taken before COVID-19 vaccination. As for subset: HCoV-OC43 spike overlapping peptide pool stimulation. The receptors here all came from a human donor who received a COVID-19 vaccine.

The CDR3 reads CASSQAMGAGATQETQYF. As DNA, the CDR3 is TGTGCCAGCAGCCAAGCAATGGGTGCCGGGGCAACCCAAGAGACCCAGTACTTC. The chain carries TRBV14 and TRBJ2-5, with D tentatively TRBD1 or TRBD2 (5 bases each). Germline V CDR1 and CDR2: SGHDN, FVKESK. V was clipped by 1 base and J by 1 base, with 19 bases between them. The CDR3 has 18 residues.

The CDR3 nucleotides read TGTGCCAGCAGTCGGCCCAGGGACAATGAGCAGTTCTTC. Protein product: CASSRPRDNEQFF. J is TRBJ2-1 and V is TRBV7-2; a possible D gene is TRBD1 (5 bases). Trimming shortened V by 6 bases and J by 5 bases, and 11 bases separated the two germline ends. Germline CDR1 and CDR2: SGHTA and FQGNSA. This CDR3 contains 13 residues.

The CDR3 bases are TGTGCCAGCAGCTTGGGGGGTGGGGCAGATACGCAGTATTTT. Its translation is CASSLGGGADTQYF. The gene calls are TRBV5-6 and TRBJ2-3; D remains ambiguous. Trimming took 0 bases from V and 4 from J, leaving 9 bases between them. There are 14 residues in the CDR3. Germline assignment: CDR1 SGHDT and CDR2 YYEEEE.

The chain employs TRBV9 and TRBJ1-1; the D is unclear. The CDR3 consists of 13 residues. Germline-derived CDR1 and CDR2 are SGDLS and YYNGEE. The V and J ends lost 2 bases and 0 bases respectively, with 5 bases between them. In DNA form, the CDR3 reads TGTGCCAGCAGCGTCTCTGTGAACACTGAAGCTTTCTTT. Residues: CASSVSVNTEAFF.

In its sample, this clone was seen once. The J gene is TRBJ2-5, the V gene TRBV9, with D tentatively TRBD1 (6 bases). The CDR3 consists of 14 residues. Trimming cost V 2 bases and J 7 bases, with 15 bases left between them. Per the germline V gene, CDR1 is SGDLS and CDR2 is YYNGEE. The DNA for the CDR3 is TGTGCCAGCAGCGTTTTACAGGGATCGGGGACCCAGTACTTC. Its translation is CASSVLQGSGTQYF.

V and J are TRBV5-1 and TRBJ2-5; D not resolved. The V and J ends lost 4 bases and 2 bases respectively, with 15 bases between them. This CDR3 has 15 amino acids. Germline loops: CDR1 SGHRS, CDR2 YFSETQ. The chain's CDR3 is CASSPGGAGQETQYF. The CDR3 DNA reads as TGCGCCAGCAGCCCGGGCGGCGCTGGGCAAGAGACCCAGTACTTC.

J is TRBJ1-1 and V is TRBV18, with a possible D match to TRBD1 (5 bases). The V gene's germline CDR1 is KGHSH and CDR2 LQKENI. Trimming pared 0 bases from V and 4 bases from J, leaving 18 bases between. This CDR3 contains 17 residues. In DNA form, the CDR3 reads TGTGCCAGCTCACCACCGGTTGGCAGCCGGGGGAGCACTGAAGCTTTCTTT. Encoded protein: CASSPPVGSRGSTEAFF.

V gene TRBV12-5 combines with J gene TRBJ2-7, with D perhaps matching TRBD1 (6 bases). V lost 5 bases and J lost 3, with 11 bases in between. The CDR3 loop spans 13 amino acids. CDR1 LGHNT and CDR2 FRNRAP come from the germline V gene. The CDR3 nucleotides are TGTGCTAGTGGTAGGGACATTGGCTACGAGCAGTACGTC. Protein product: CASGRDIGYEQYV.

This clone was seen a handful of times. The chain carries TRBV12-3 or TRBV12-4 and TRBJ2-7; D possibly uses TRBD1 or TRBD2 (5 bases each). V lost 6 bases to trimming and J lost 4 bases, with 13 bases between them. This CDR3 contains 13 residues. The CDR3 nucleotides read TGTGCCAGCAGGTTTTTGTGGGGGTACGAGCAGTACGTC. It specifies CASRFLWGYEQYV.

The chain is built from TRBV11-3 and TRBJ1-1; D possibly corresponds to TRBD1 (5 bases). V shed 0 bases and J shed 4 bases, with 9 bases lying between them. CDR1 is SGHNT, CDR2 YENEEA, per germline. The CDR3 is 14 amino acids. The CDR3 loop reads CASSLDSGGTEAFF. As DNA, the CDR3 is TGTGCCAGCAGCTTAGATTCGGGGGGCACTGAAGCTTTCTTT.

The chain joins TRBV6-2 or TRBV6-3 to TRBJ2-1; 9 bases line up with TRBD1. The CDR3 has 18 residues. Losses at the gene ends were 5 bases for V and 0 bases for J; bases not matched to a gene: 11. Germline V gene sequence: CDR1 MNHEY, CDR2 SVGEGT. The CDR3 DNA follows: TGTGCCAGCAGTAAATTTACAGGGGGCTACATCTCCTACAATGAGCAGTTCTTC. This encodes CASSKFTGGYISYNEQFF.

The chain couples TRBV5-6 to TRBJ2-3; 8 positions match TRBD2. The ends lost 2 bases at V and 3 bases at J; junction bases unmatched: 5. The CDR3 consists of 15 residues. Germline V gene lookup returns CDR1 SGHDT and CDR2 YYEEEE. CDR3 sequence (DNA): TGTGCCAGCAGCTTTACCGGGGGGGCAACAGATACGCAGTATTTT. Its protein is CASSFTGGATDTQYF.

The CDR3 protein is CASNTGGRETQYF. In DNA form, the CDR3 reads TGTGCCAGCAATACAGGGGGTAGGGAGACCCAGTACTTC. The chain links TRBV6-5 to TRBJ2-5; 8 nucleotides agree with TRBD1. Germline V gene data show CDR1 as MNHEY and CDR2 as SVGAGI. CDR3 length: 13 residues. Unmatched junction bases numbered 6, after V lost 7 bases and J lost 5 bases.

In this sample, this clone turned up a few times. The chain carries TRBV24-1 and TRBJ2-2; TRBD2 is a possible D gene (7 bases). Trimming pared 9 bases from V and 4 bases from J, leaving 14 bases between. The CDR3 is made up of 14 amino acids. From germline, CDR1 is KGHDR and CDR2 SFDVKD. The DNA for the CDR3 is TGTGCCACCGGGAGGGGGGGCGGCACCGGGGAGCTGTTTTTT. Protein sequence: CATGRGGGTGELFF.

The chain recombines TRBV19 with TRBJ1-2, with D unclear. The CDR3 is made up of 11 amino acids. The germline CDR1 and CDR2 sequences are LNHDA and SQIVND (reference sequence). The V end lost 5 bases, the J end lost 7 bases, and 8 bases lay between the germline ends. The CDR3 nucleotides read TGTGCCAGTAGTTTACAAGGTGGCTACACCTTC. Protein sequence: CASSLQGGYTF. Variable domain in full (rest from reference TRBV19 and TRBJ1-2): DGGITQSPKYLFRKEGQNVTLSCEQNLNHDAMYWYRQDPGQGLRLIYYSQIVNDFQKGDIAEGYSVSREKKESFPLTVTSAQKNPTAFYLCASSLQGGYTFGSGTRLTVV.

The CDR3 DNA reads TGTGCCAGCAGCTTAGTTCTAGGGGCCCCAGGAGAGCAGTTCTTC. It is translated as CASSLVLGAPGEQFF. The rearrangement links TRBV7-2 to TRBJ2-1, with D tentatively TRBD1 (5 bases). Looked up from germline, CDR1 is SGHTA and CDR2 is FQGNSA. This CDR3 region has 15 residues. The V end lost 1 base, the J end lost 10 bases, and 17 bases lay between the germline ends.

This clone was seen only a few times. CDR3: CASSQGTGALNV. The CDR3, as DNA: TGTGCCAGCAGCCAAGGGACAGGAGCCTTGAATGTC. The rearrangement joins TRBV3-1 (or the pseudogene TRBV3-2) to TRBJ2-7, with 7 bases matching TRBD1. The CDR3 spans 12 residues. CDR1 LGHDT and CDR2 YNNKEL come from the germline V gene (reference sequence).

The CDR3 sequence is CATSDPSAPGQSDGYTF. In DNA, the CDR3 is TGTGCCACCAGTGACCCCTCAGCTCCGGGACAGTCTGATGGCTACACCTTC. The V call is TRBV24-1, the J call TRBJ1-2, with 7 bases fitting TRBD1. The CDR3 runs to 17 residues. Germline CDR1 KGHDR, CDR2 SFDVKD. Germline trimming cut 4 bases from V and 6 bases from J; bases unmatched to any gene: 16.

J is TRBJ2-3 and V is TRBV19; TRBD2 matches 13 bases. Germline CDR1 LNHDA, CDR2 SQIVND (reference sequence). The length of the CDR3 is 16 residues. The trim removed 7 bases at V and 2 bases at J, leaving 6 bases unmatched. CDR3 in amino acids: CASTLGLAGNTDTQYF. The CDR3 bases are TGTGCCAGTACCCTGGGACTAGCGGGGAACACAGATACGCAGTATTTT.

The sample holds a few counts of this clone. The rearrangement links TRBV4-1 to TRBJ1-2; D is undetermined. Germline assignment: CDR1 MGHRA and CDR2 YSYEKL. The CDR3 spans 16 residues. The germline V and J ends were trimmed by 8 bases and 0 bases, with 19 bases remaining between them. DNA of the CDR3: TGCGCCAGCTCGCCTCTCGGACGGACCACTAACTATGGCTACACCTTC. It yields the protein CASSPLGRTTNYGYTF.

This chain links TRBV7-9 with TRBJ1-1; D uncertain. Per the germline V gene, CDR1 is SEHNR and CDR2 is FQNEAQ (reference sequence). The V end was cut by 1 base, the J end by 3 bases, with 6 bases between. This CDR3 comprises 13 residues. The CDR3 loop is CASSLGRHTEAFF. The CDR3 DNA reads TGTGCCAGCAGCTTAGGGCGCCACACTGAAGCTTTCTTT.

This clone was seen a handful of times. V and J are TRBV3-1 (or the pseudogene TRBV3-2) and TRBJ2-2, with a weak D call TRBD2 (5 bases). The V end was cut by 5 bases, the J end by 6 bases, with 13 bases between. The CDR3 extends over 14 amino acids. Germline CDR1 and CDR2: LGHDT and YNNKEL (reference sequence). The CDR3 coding sequence is TGTGCCAGCAGCGAGCGACTCGGGGCCGGGGAGCTGTTTTTT. Amino acid sequence: CASSERLGAGELFF.

This chain uses TRBV7-9 with TRBJ1-4, with 8 bases aligning to TRBD1. After removal of 5 bases from V and 4 bases from J, the junction contained 9 bases not matched to a gene. CDR1 is SEHNR, CDR2 FQNEAQ, per germline (reference sequence). CDR3 length: 16 residues. In DNA form, the CDR3 reads TGTGCCAGCAGCCCGGACAGGGCAAGGGTTAATGAAAAACTGTTTTTT. Translating gives CASSPDRARVNEKLFF.

This clone was found a few times. This chain connects TRBV4-2 to TRBJ2-2; the D is unclear. Per the germline V gene, CDR1 is LGHNA and CDR2 is YNFKEQ. V dropped 0 bases and J dropped 1 base, with 9 bases sitting between them. This CDR3 has 16 residues. DNA for the CDR3: TGTGCCAGCAGCCAAGAGGTGGTACTGAACACCGGGGAGCTGTTTTTT. Translation: CASSQEVVLNTGELFF.

The CDR3, as DNA: TGCGCCAGCAGTGCCCTAGAGTCCGGGGAGCTGTTTTTT. Its protein is CASSALESGELFF. The chain is built from TRBV5-1 and TRBJ2-2; D unresolved. Germline V gene data show CDR1 as SGHRS and CDR2 as YFSETQ. This CDR3 has 13 amino acids. Trimming removed 5 bases from V and 6 bases from J, with 11 bases in between.

J is TRBJ2-2 and V is TRBV6-6; 7 bases align to TRBD1. Per germline, CDR1 MNHNY and CDR2 SVGAGI (reference sequence). The CDR3 length is 14 residues. Trimming took 6 bases from V and 6 from J; bases not matched to a gene: 7. DNA for the CDR3: TGTGCCAGCAGAATAATAACAGGGGCCGGGGAGCTGTTTTTT. Amino acid sequence: CASRIITGAGELFF.

The genes are TRBV6-5 and TRBJ2-7; D ambiguous. V was pared by 9 bases and J by 2 bases, with 17 bases between. Germline V gene sequence: CDR1 MNHEY, CDR2 SVGAGI. The CDR3 is 14 amino acids. CDR3 sequence (DNA): TGTGCCAGTCGTGCCCCTCTGAAAACCTACGAGCAGTACGTC. This gives the protein CASRAPLKTYEQYV.